Listed below are T cell receptor beta chains from one sample, sequenced in a study of control samples from healthy donors and cancer patients. Sequencing used immunoSEQ multiplex PCR; TCRdb keeps in-frame clones, though not all of them. This sample has approximately 83,000 clones, with 85% to 95% found just once. Sequenced material: blood. Source of these receptors: a woman between 25 and 40 years old in good health. CDR3s include the opening cysteine and the closing phenylalanine or tryptophan. Fields, in order: clone size, V gene, J gene, D gene, CDR3 protein, CDR3 DNA. A D gene is named only where the DNA matches it firmly. Size is omitted from some rows. Given values are once, few, many or a class for expanded clones.

clone_size: -
v_call: TRBV2
j_call: TRBJ1-5
d_call: -
cdr3_aa: CASSELGLRQPQHF
cdr3_nt: TGTGCCAGCAGTGAATTGGGGTTACGTCAGCCCCAGCATTTT

clone_size: -
v_call: TRBV11-3
j_call: TRBJ2-7
d_call: -
cdr3_aa: CASSPPGYEQYF
cdr3_nt: TGTGCCAGCAGCCCTCCGGGATACGAGCAGTACTTC

clone_size: -
v_call: TRBV19
j_call: TRBJ2-1
d_call: -
cdr3_aa: CASTSGFSNEQFF
cdr3_nt: -

clone_size: -
v_call: TRBV28
j_call: TRBJ2-7
d_call: -
cdr3_aa: CASSLSAYEQYF
cdr3_nt: TGTGCCAGCAGTTTGTCGGCGTACGAGCAGTACTTC

clone_size: -
v_call: TRBV6-1
j_call: TRBJ1-4
d_call: -
cdr3_aa: CASSGLETATNEKLFF
cdr3_nt: TGTGCCAGCAGTGGCCTTGAGACTGCAACTAATGAAAAACTGTTTTTT

clone_size: -
v_call: TRBV6-1
j_call: TRBJ1-2
d_call: TRBD1
cdr3_aa: CASSAQAGTGLWSGYTF
cdr3_nt: TGTGCCAGCAGTGCCCAAGCCGGGACAGGGCTTTGGAGTGGCTACACCTTC

clone_size: -
v_call: TRBV24-1
j_call: TRBJ1-1
d_call: -
cdr3_aa: CATSDNRADEAFF
cdr3_nt: TGTGCCACCAGTGATAATAGGGCAGACGAAGCTTTCTTT

clone_size: once
v_call: TRBV6-5
j_call: TRBJ1-3
d_call: -
cdr3_aa: CASSYSSGNTIYF
cdr3_nt: TGTGCCAGCAGTTATAGCTCTGGAAACACCATATATTTT

clone_size: -
v_call: TRBV7-9
j_call: TRBJ2-1
d_call: TRBD2
cdr3_aa: CASSFSGGRVKNEQFF
cdr3_nt: TGTGCCAGCAGCTTTTCGGGTGGGAGGGTTAAAAATGAGCAGTTCTTC

clone_size: -
v_call: TRBV29-1
j_call: TRBJ1-2
d_call: -
cdr3_aa: CSETTVDYGYTF
cdr3_nt: TGCAGCGAGACGACGGTAGACTATGGCTACACCTTC

clone_size: -
v_call: TRBV7-3
j_call: TRBJ2-7
d_call: -
cdr3_aa: CASSERRAYEQYF
cdr3_nt: TGTGCCAGCAGCGAGCGGAGAGCCTACGAGCAGTACTTC

clone_size: -
v_call: TRBV11-3
j_call: TRBJ1-3
d_call: -
cdr3_aa: CASRTGNTIYF
cdr3_nt: TGTGCCAGCAGGACCGGAAACACCATATATTTT

clone_size: -
v_call: TRBV9
j_call: TRBJ2-3
d_call: TRBD2
cdr3_aa: CASSQWDSGNPDTQYF
cdr3_nt: TGTGCCAGCAGCCAGTGGGATAGCGGGAACCCAGATACGCAGTATTTT

clone_size: -
v_call: TRBV19
j_call: TRBJ1-2
d_call: -
cdr3_aa: CASSRGEYGYTF
cdr3_nt: TGTGCCAGTAGTAGGGGTGAGTATGGCTACACCTTC

clone_size: -
v_call: TRBV2
j_call: TRBJ1-1
d_call: -
cdr3_aa: CASSESLPNTEAFF
cdr3_nt: TGTGCCAGCAGTGAGTCGTTGCCGAACACTGAAGCTTTCTTT

clone_size: -
v_call: TRBV18
j_call: TRBJ2-3
d_call: -
cdr3_aa: CASSPEGVSDTQYF
cdr3_nt: TGTGCCAGCTCACCAGAAGGGGTCTCAGATACGCAGTATTTT